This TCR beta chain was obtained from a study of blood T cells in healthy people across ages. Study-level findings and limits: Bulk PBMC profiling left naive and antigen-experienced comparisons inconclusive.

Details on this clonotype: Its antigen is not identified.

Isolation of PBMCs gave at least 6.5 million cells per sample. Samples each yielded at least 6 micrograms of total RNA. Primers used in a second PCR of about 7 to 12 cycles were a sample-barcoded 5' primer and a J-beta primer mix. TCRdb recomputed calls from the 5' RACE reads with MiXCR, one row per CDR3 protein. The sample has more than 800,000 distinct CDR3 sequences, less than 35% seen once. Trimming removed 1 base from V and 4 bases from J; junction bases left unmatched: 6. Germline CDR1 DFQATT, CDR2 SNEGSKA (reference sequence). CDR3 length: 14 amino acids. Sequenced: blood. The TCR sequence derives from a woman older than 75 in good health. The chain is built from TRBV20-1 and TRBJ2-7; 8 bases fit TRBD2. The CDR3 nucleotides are TGCAGTGCTAGAGGGAGGCGGGGGGCGTACGAGCAGTACTTC. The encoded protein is CSARGRRGAYEQYF.